This T cell receptor beta chain derives from a study of T-cell memory formation after mild COVID-19. Study-wide background: The TCR clusters were mostly specific to one donor.

TCRdb re-called the 5' RACE reads through MiXCR, storing one row per CDR3 protein. Of 470,000 or so distinct CDR3 sequences in the sample, about 23% are singletons; the top ten hold around an eighth. Study-level findings and limits: Clones contracting day 15 to 85 were balanced CD4/CD8; later expanders leaned CD4+.

V was clipped by 1 base and J by 2 bases, with 10 bases between them. Germline V gene data show CDR1 as LGHNA and CDR2 as YNFKEQ. The CDR3 is made up of 15 amino acids. This clonotype was counted between two and nine times. Its antigen remains unidentified. The TCR originated in an adult woman who had mild COVID-19 (a few samples of this study predate the infection). Cell type and time point are not known. J is TRBJ2-3 and V is TRBV4-2, with D possibly TRBD1 on 5 matching bases. Material: PBMCs or a T cell subset sorted from them (not recorded which). This CDR3 is CASSQALTATDTQYF. In DNA, the CDR3 is TGTGCCAGCAGCCAAGCCCTGACAGCCACAGATACGCAGTATTTT.